A single sample gave rise to the 21 T cell receptor beta chains below, sequenced in a study of T cell responses to AZD1222 COVID-19 vaccine. The method was immunoSEQ multiplex PCR; TCRdb's version includes in-frame clones alone and lacks a portion of them. Of around 170,000 clones in the sample, just over 90% were seen once. Sequenced here: peripheral blood, sampled on day 0 of AZD1222 vaccination. These receptors were taken from an adult in good health.

The chain links TRBV7-3 to TRBJ1-1; D uncertain. The CDR3 is 13 amino acids. Germline V gene sequence: CDR1 SGHTA, CDR2 FQGTGA. V lost 1 base to trimming and J lost 11 bases, with 14 bases between them. The DNA of the CDR3 is TGTGCCAGCAGCTTAAGGCAGCCCCTTCCGGCTTTCTTT. Translating gives CASSLRQPLPAFF.

The chain employs TRBV29-1 and TRBJ1-1; D possibly corresponds to TRBD1 (6 bases). The CDR3 sequence is 13 residues long. Trimming left V 5 bases short and J 10 bases short, with 20 bases between. CDR1 is SQVTM, CDR2 ANQGSEA, per germline. The CDR3 protein is CSVWMTGPQVAFF. The CDR3 DNA reads TGCAGCGTTTGGATGACAGGTCCTCAAGTAGCTTTCTTT. The entire variable domain, with the rest obtained from reference TRBV29-1 and TRBJ1-1, is as follows: SAVISQKPSRDICQRGTSLTIQCQVDSQVTMMFWYRQQPGQSLTLIATANQGSEATYESGFVIDKFPISRPNLTFSTLTVSNMSPEDSSIYLCSVWMTGPQVAFFGQGTRLTVV.

The J gene is TRBJ2-3, the V gene TRBV2, with no clear D. Germline V gene data show CDR1 as SNHLY and CDR2 as FYNNEI. CDR3 length equals 14 residues. Trimming removed 11 bases at V and 4 bases at J, with 19 bases between. The CDR3 region has the DNA TGTGCCGCCCCAGGTGCGTTTGGGGCAGATACGCAGTATTTT. It encodes CAAPGAFGADTQYF.

This chain uses TRBV27 with TRBJ2-4; no definite D call. Germline lookup yields CDR1 MNHEY and CDR2 SMNVEV (reference sequence). CDR3 length: 13 amino acids. The ends were cut back, 6 bases at V and 8 bases at J, with 14 bases in the middle. The CDR3 coding sequence is TGTGCCAGCAGAAATCTTTTCAGAGACATTCAGTACTTC. Encoded protein: CASRNLFRDIQYF.

This chain links TRBV5-6 with TRBJ2-7; perhaps TRBD2 as D (5 bases). The ends were cut back, 0 bases at V and 3 bases at J, with 10 bases in the middle. The CDR3 length is 14 residues. Germline V CDR1 and CDR2: SGHDT, YYEEEE. CDR3 in amino acids: CASSLAGRDYEQYF. DNA for the CDR3: TGTGCCAGCAGCTTGGCTGGCCGGGACTACGAGCAGTACTTC. The full variable domain, with the rest looked up from reference TRBV5-6 and TRBJ2-7, is DAGVTQSPTHLIKTRGQQVTLRCSPKSGHDTVSWYQQALGQGPQFIFQYYEEEERQRGNFPDRFSGHQFPNYSSELNVNALLLGDSALYLCASSLAGRDYEQYFGPGTRLTVT.

The chain joins TRBV5-4 to TRBJ2-3; no clear D gene. The CDR3 covers 17 residues. Germline V lookup: CDR1 SGHNT, CDR2 YYREEE (reference sequence). V was cut by 0 bases and J by 1 base, with 15 bases left in between. The CDR3 region is CASSLGGVGRGTDTQYF. Here the CDR3 DNA reads TGTGCCAGCAGCTTGGGTGGGGTAGGGCGCGGCACAGATACGCAGTATTTT. Full variable domain (rest looked up from reference TRBV5-4 and TRBJ2-3): ETGVTQSPTHLIKTRGQQVTLRCSSQSGHNTVSWYQQALGQGPQFIFQYYREEENGRGNFPPRFSGLQFPNYSSELNVNALELDDSALYLCASSLGGVGRGTDTQYFGPGTRLTVL.

This chain uses TRBV7-9 with TRBJ2-2, with D possibly TRBD2 on 6 matching bases. The ends were cut back, 5 bases at V and 5 bases at J, with 15 bases in the middle. The CDR3 sequence is 15 residues long. In germline, CDR1 is SEHNR, CDR2 FQNEAQ (reference sequence). CDR3 sequence reads: CASSPLGLSTGELFF. The CDR3 DNA follows: TGTGCCAGCAGCCCGCTGGGACTCTCTACCGGGGAGCTGTTTTTT.

The chain uses TRBV5-1 and TRBJ2-3, with 9 bases that match TRBD2. The ends lost 0 bases at V and 6 bases at J; junction bases unmatched: 5. Per germline, CDR1 SGHRS and CDR2 YFSETQ. The length of the CDR3 is 15 residues. In DNA, the CDR3 is TGCGCCAGCAGCTTGGGTGGCGGGGGGGCGGATACGCAGTATTTT. Its protein is CASSLGGGGADTQYF.

The chain couples TRBV11-2 to TRBJ1-2; unclear D gene. This CDR3 has 13 amino acids. In germline, CDR1 is SGHAT, CDR2 FQNNGV. The germline V and J ends were trimmed by 5 bases and 2 bases, with 9 bases remaining between them. CDR3 in amino acids: CASSRGGNYGYTF. In DNA form, the CDR3 reads TGTGCCAGCAGCCGTGGAGGAAACTATGGCTACACCTTC.

This clone was seen once. This chain links TRBV14 with TRBJ1-5; D uncertain. CDR3 size: 13 residues. The germline CDR1 and CDR2 sequences are SGHDN and FVKESK. Trimming took 0 bases from V and 5 from J, leaving 5 bases between them. The CDR3: CASSQDSYQPQHF. The CDR3 DNA is TGTGCCAGCAGCCAAGATTCTTATCAGCCCCAGCATTTT. Looking up the rest from reference TRBV14 and TRBJ1-5 gives the full variable domain: EAGVTQFPSHSVIEKGQTVTLRCDPISGHDNLYWYRRVMGKEIKFLLHFVKESKQDESGMPNNRFLAERTGGTYSTLKVQPAELEDSGVYFCASSQDSYQPQHFGDGTRLSIL.

The chain couples TRBV6-2 or TRBV6-3 to TRBJ2-7, with a possible D match to TRBD1 (5 bases). In germline, CDR1 is MNHEY, CDR2 SVGEGT. CDR3 length equals 14 residues. Trimming removed 0 bases from V and 3 bases from J, with 9 bases in between. The chain's CDR3 is CASSYSRQNYEQYF. The CDR3, as DNA: TGTGCCAGCAGTTACTCGAGACAGAACTACGAGCAGTACTTC.

This chain joins TRBV28 and TRBJ2-7; 7 bases align to TRBD1. V lost 5 bases and J lost 3; bases outside the gene matches: 7. The CDR3 is made up of 14 amino acids. CDR1 and CDR2 from the germline V gene are MDHEN and SYDVKM. CDR3 in DNA: TGTGCCAGCAGTGGACGGGACAGCCTCTACGAGCAGTACTTC. Amino acids: CASSGRDSLYEQYF.

The chain joins TRBV5-1 to TRBJ2-7; possible D gene TRBD1, 5 bases. CDR3 length: 15 amino acids. V lost 1 base and J 6 bases, leaving 17 bases between the germline ends. CDR1 is SGHRS and CDR2 is YFSETQ in the germline V gene. In nucleotides, the CDR3 is TGCGCCAGCAGCTTGAACAGGACCCCTCTCGGCGAGCAGTACTTC. Its translation is CASSLNRTPLGEQYF.

The chain uses TRBV19 and TRBJ2-7; 7 nucleotides agree with TRBD2. The CDR3 has 16 residues. V shed 3 bases and J 1 base; nucleotides not matched to a gene: 9. The germline V gene encodes CDR1 LNHDA and CDR2 SQIVND (reference sequence). The CDR3 loop reads CASSISGGGGSYEQYF. The CDR3 DNA sequence: TGTGCCAGTAGTATTTCCGGCGGGGGAGGTTCCTACGAGCAGTACTTC.

The J gene is TRBJ1-1, the V gene TRBV10-3; 9 nucleotides agree with TRBD1. This CDR3 has 13 residues. CDR1 ENHRY and CDR2 SYGVKD come from the germline V gene. V gave up 4 bases and J gave up 7 bases; unmatched junction bases: 4. The CDR3 region is CAISATGGYEAFF. The CDR3 coding sequence is TGTGCCATCAGTGCCACAGGGGGCTATGAAGCTTTCTTT.

CDR3 DNA: TGTGCCAGCATGCTGGCGGACTCCTACGAGCAGTACTTC. Translating it yields CASMLADSYEQYF. The V and J genes are TRBV2 and TRBJ2-7; the D is unclear. Per the germline V gene, CDR1 is SNHLY and CDR2 is FYNNEI. The CDR3 covers 13 residues. V was trimmed by 7 bases and J by 0 bases, leaving 10 bases between them.

This chain joins TRBV7-8 and TRBJ2-7, with D possibly being TRBD2 (7 bases). The V gene lost 5 bases and the J gene lost 3 bases, with 14 bases spanning the gap. This CDR3 spans 14 amino acids. Germline V gene data show CDR1 as SGHVS and CDR2 as FQNEAQ. CDR3 region: CASSRGGANYEQYF. The CDR3 DNA is TGTGCCAGCAGCCGAGGGGGGGCAAACTACGAGCAGTACTTC.

The chain uses TRBV7-2 and TRBJ2-4; D is ambiguous. The CDR3 totals 17 residues. The germline V gene has CDR1 SGHTA and CDR2 FQGNSA. V dropped 6 bases and J dropped 0 bases, with 18 bases sitting between them. CDR3 bases: TGTGCCAGCAGTCAGGCACAGCGAGACCTAGCCAAAAACATTCAGTACTTC. It encodes CASSQAQRDLAKNIQYF. The full variable domain, rest sourced from reference TRBV7-2 and TRBJ2-4, is GAGVSQSPSNKVTEKGKDVELRCDPISGHTALYWYRQSLGQGLEFLIYFQGNSAPDKSGLPSDRFSAERTGGSVSTLTIQRTQQEDSAVYLCASSQAQRDLAKNIQYFGAGTRLSVL.

The genes are TRBV19 and TRBJ2-1, with unresolved D. Per germline, CDR1 LNHDA and CDR2 SQIVND (reference sequence). This CDR3 has 11 residues. The V end was cut by 2 bases, the J end by 8 bases, with 4 bases between. The CDR3 here is CASSIKYEQFF. The CDR3 bases are TGTGCCAGTAGTATAAAGTATGAGCAGTTCTTC.

The V call is TRBV28, the J call TRBJ1-4; D gene unclear. The V gene's germline CDR1 is MDHEN and CDR2 SYDVKM. Trimming cost V 5 bases and J 0 bases, with 13 bases left between them. The CDR3 length is 16 residues. The CDR3 sequence is CASSTPGITTNEKLFF. CDR3 nucleotide sequence: TGTGCCAGCAGTACCCCCGGGATAACAACTAATGAAAAACTGTTTTTT.

V and J are TRBV7-2 and TRBJ1-6, with unresolved D. This CDR3 is built from 15 residues. The germline V gene encodes CDR1 SGHTA and CDR2 FQGNSA. V was shortened by 3 bases and J by 6 bases, with 12 bases between the two germline ends. CDR3 amino acids: CASSFRWLGNSPLHF. Written as DNA, the CDR3 is TGTGCCAGCAGCTTCCGATGGCTTGGTAATTCACCCCTCCACTTT.